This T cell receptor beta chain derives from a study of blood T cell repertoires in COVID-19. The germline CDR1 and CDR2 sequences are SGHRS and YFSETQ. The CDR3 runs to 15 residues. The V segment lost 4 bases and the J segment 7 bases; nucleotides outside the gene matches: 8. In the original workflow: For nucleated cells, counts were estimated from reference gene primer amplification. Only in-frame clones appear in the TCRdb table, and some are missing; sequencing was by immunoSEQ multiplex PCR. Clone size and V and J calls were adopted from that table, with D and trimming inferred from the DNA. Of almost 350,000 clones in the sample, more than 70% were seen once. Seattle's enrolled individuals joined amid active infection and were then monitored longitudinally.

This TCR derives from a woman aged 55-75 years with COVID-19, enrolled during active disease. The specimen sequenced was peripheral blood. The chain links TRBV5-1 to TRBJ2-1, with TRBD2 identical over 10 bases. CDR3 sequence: CASSLQALAGNEQFF. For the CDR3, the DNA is TGCGCCAGCAGCCTACAAGCACTAGCGGGGAATGAGCAGTTCTTC. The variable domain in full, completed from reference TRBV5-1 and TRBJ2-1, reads KAGVTQTPRYLIKTRGQQVTLSCSPISGHRSVSWYQQTPGQGLQFLFEYFSETQRNKGNFPGRFSGRQFSNSRSEMNVSTLELGDSALYLCASSLQALAGNEQFFGPGTRLTVL.